Presented here are 25 T cell receptor beta chains from one specimen sequenced in a study of blood T cell repertoires in COVID-19. Some clones are missing from TCRdb's copy, which holds only in-frame ones; the method was immunoSEQ multiplex PCR. The data show about 330,000 clones, roughly nine tenths seen once. The sample taken for sequencing was peripheral blood. These receptors all come from a man between 18 and 29 years old who had recovered from COVID-19.

V usage is TRBV6-2 or TRBV6-3 and J usage is TRBJ2-2, with 9 positions matching TRBD1. V shed 6 bases and J 5 bases; nucleotides not matched to a gene: 7. The CDR3 loop spans 15 amino acids. Germline assignment: CDR1 MNHEY and CDR2 SVGEGT. CDR3 region: CASRYGQGSTGELFF. CDR3 in DNA: TGTGCCAGCAGATACGGACAGGGGAGTACCGGGGAGCTGTTTTTT.

In the case of this clone: A much larger clone sits a single nucleotide away, making a read error possible. Other DNA sequences from this sample encode an identical CDR3 as well. This rearrangement joins TRBV6-5 to TRBJ1-2, with D unclear. This CDR3 comprises 15 residues. The germline V gene has CDR1 MNHEY and CDR2 SVGAGI. The CDR3 spells CASSYSSGYYYGYTF. The DNA of the CDR3 is TGTGCCAGCAGTTACTCGAGCGGATACTACTATGGTTACACCTTC.

The chain employs TRBV5-1 and TRBJ1-2; the match to TRBD1 covers 10 bases. The CDR3 length is 16 residues. J gave up 1 base and V 4 bases, and 7 bases lay outside the gene matches. Germline values: CDR1 SGHRS, CDR2 YFSETQ. The CDR3 DNA reads as TGCGCCAGCAGCCTGGGGGACAGGGGTGGTAACTATGGCTACACCTTC. Residues: CASSLGDRGGNYGYTF.

This chain joins TRBV4-1 and TRBJ1-2; tentatively, D is TRBD1 (5 bases). Germline CDR1 MGHRA, CDR2 YSYEKL. Deletions cut 4 bases from V and 5 bases from J, with 14 bases between. There are 14 residues in the CDR3. The CDR3 DNA sequence: TGCGCCAGCAGCCGACAGTTACTTTCTTATGGCTACACCTTC. Translating gives CASSRQLLSYGYTF.

The V call is TRBV5-1, the J call TRBJ2-1; 10 bases line up with TRBD2. Germline V lookup: CDR1 SGHRS, CDR2 YFSETQ. The CDR3 totals 14 residues. J gave up 3 bases and V 4 bases, and 1 base lay outside the gene matches. CDR3 loop: CASSRTSGYNEQFF. The CDR3 nucleotides read TGCGCCAGCAGCCGGACTAGCGGCTACAATGAGCAGTTCTTC.

J is TRBJ1-1 and V is TRBV6-5; no firm D call. V was shortened by 0 bases and J by 4 bases, with 6 bases between the two germline ends. This CDR3 region has 13 residues. Germline CDR1 MNHEY, CDR2 SVGAGI. CDR3 DNA: TGTGCCAGCAGTTACTCAGAGATCACTGAAGCTTTCTTT. It is translated as CASSYSEITEAFF.

This chain connects TRBV2 to TRBJ2-7; no definite D call. Deletions cut 2 bases from V and 1 base from J, with 6 bases between. CDR1 is SNHLY and CDR2 is FYNNEI in the germline V gene. The CDR3 covers 13 residues. The CDR3 loop reads CASSEQLSYEQYF. The CDR3 DNA reads as TGTGCCAGCAGTGAACAGTTATCCTACGAGCAGTACTTC.

CDR3 DNA: TGTGCCAGCAGTTCCCGGGACAGGGAAACCTACGAGCAGTACTTC. It is translated as CASSSRDRETYEQYF. J is TRBJ2-7 and V is TRBV6-5, with 9 bases identical to TRBD1. Germline V gene sequence: CDR1 MNHEY, CDR2 SVGAGI. The CDR3 has 15 amino acids. V was clipped by 4 bases and J by 2 bases; unmatched bases: 6.

The chain employs TRBV19 and TRBJ2-7; D unclear. The V end was cut by 3 bases, the J end by 2 bases, with 11 bases between. Looked up from germline, CDR1 is LNHDA and CDR2 is SQIVND (reference sequence). The CDR3 covers 14 residues. In nucleotides, the CDR3 is TGTGCCAGTAGTATTACAGCCAGAGCCTACGAGCAGTACTTC. It yields the protein CASSITARAYEQYF. The full variable domain, in which reference TRBV19 and TRBJ2-7 provide the parts outside the CDR3, is DGGITQSPKYLFRKEGQNVTLSCEQNLNHDAMYWYRQDPGQGLRLIYYSQIVNDFQKGDIAEGYSVSREKKESFPLTVTSAQKNPTAFYLCASSITARAYEQYFGPGTRLTVT.

The chain links TRBV7-9 to TRBJ1-1; 8 bases align to TRBD1. Unmatched junction bases numbered 3, after V lost 3 bases and J lost 3 bases. Germline V CDR1 and CDR2: SEHNR, FQNEAQ (reference sequence). The CDR3 length is 14 residues. CDR3 DNA sequence: TGTGCCAGCAGCTTTTTACAGGGGGACACTGAAGCTTTCTTT. It yields the protein CASSFLQGDTEAFF.

The chain recombines TRBV9 with TRBJ2-1; TRBD2 might be the D (5 bases). From germline, CDR1 is SGDLS and CDR2 YYNGEE. The CDR3 length is 13 residues. V was trimmed by 2 bases and J by 8 bases, leaving 11 bases between them. CDR3 protein: CASSVGGFDEQFF. The CDR3 DNA is TGTGCCAGCAGCGTTGGCGGGTTCGATGAGCAGTTCTTC. Complete variable domain (other parts from reference TRBV9 and TRBJ2-1): DSGVTQTPKHLITATGQRVTLRCSPRSGDLSVYWYQQSLDQGLQFLIQYYNGEERAKGNILERFSAQQFPDLHSELNLSSLELGDSALYFCASSVGGFDEQFFGPGTRLTVL.

Worth noting for this clone: In the same sample, other DNA sequences code for this CDR3. This rearrangement joins TRBV18 to TRBJ2-7; 11 bases agree with TRBD2. The CDR3 runs to 15 residues. With V trimmed by 3 bases and J by 4 bases, 5 bases remained unmatched. Germline V CDR1 and CDR2: KGHSH, LQKENI. This chain's CDR3 is CASSPPGLADYEQYF. As DNA, the CDR3 is TGTGCCAGCTCACCCCCGGGACTAGCGGATTACGAGCAGTACTTC. Full variable domain (rest looked up from reference TRBV18 and TRBJ2-7): NAGVMQNPRHLVRRRGQEARLRCSPMKGHSHVYWYRQLPEEGLKFMVYLQKENIIDESGMPKERFSAEFPKEGPSILRIQQVVRGDSAAYFCASSPPGLADYEQYFGPGTRLTVT.

The chain carries TRBV1 and TRBJ2-2; TRBD1, the table's D call, was not compared with the DNA. TRBV1 is labeled a pseudogene. The CDR3 length is 19 residues. The CDR3 coding sequence is TGCACCAGCAGCCTTCCTCTTACTTTGGACAGGACGAACACCGGGGAGCTGTTTTTT. Translated: CTSSLPLTLDRTNTGELFF.

V is TRBV30 and J is TRBJ2-7, with D perhaps matching TRBD1 (6 bases). Germline values: CDR1 GTSNPN, CDR2 SVGIG (reference sequence). V lost 1 base, J lost 3 bases, and 16 bases lay in between. The CDR3 is 15 residues long. CDR3 bases: TGTGCCTGGAGTGCCCCCCGGACAGCCCTCTACGAGCAGTACTTC. It is translated as CAWSAPRTALYEQYF.

The V gene is TRBV6-5, the J gene TRBJ1-5, with 8 bases identical to TRBD1. The germline gives CDR1 MNHEY, CDR2 SVGAGI. The CDR3 runs to 15 residues. V gave up 6 bases and J gave up 1 base; unmatched junction bases: 5. The CDR3 DNA is TGTGCCAGCAGCAGGACAGGGAACAGCAATCAGCCCCAGCATTTT. Protein sequence: CASSRTGNSNQPQHF.

This chain connects TRBV19 to TRBJ2-7; D unclear. CDR1 LNHDA and CDR2 SQIVND come from the germline V gene (reference sequence). V lost 4 bases and J 6 bases, leaving 13 bases between the germline ends. The CDR3 has 13 amino acids. The CDR3: CASSTGPFREQYF. CDR3 bases: TGTGCCAGTAGTACAGGTCCCTTCCGCGAGCAGTACTTC.

The genes are TRBV7-9 and TRBJ1-2; tentative D call: TRBD1 (5 bases). Per the germline V gene, CDR1 is SEHNR and CDR2 is FQNEAQ (reference sequence). CDR3 length: 15 amino acids. Trimming took off 5 bases at V and 8 bases at J, with 21 bases between the two ends. The DNA for the CDR3 is TGTGCCAGCAGCCGAGGGGACGGTGGAGGAGGGGGCTACACCTTC. This codes for CASSRGDGGGGGYTF.

Comment on this clone: Other DNA variants within this sample encode the same CDR3. The chain couples TRBV9 to TRBJ1-1; perhaps TRBD1 as D (5 bases). This CDR3 comprises 14 residues. Per germline, CDR1 SGDLS and CDR2 YYNGEE. V lost 2 bases and J 0 bases, leaving 8 bases between the germline ends. The DNA of the CDR3 is TGTGCCAGCAGCGTCGGGGGGGTGAACACTGAAGCTTTCTTT. Encoded protein: CASSVGGVNTEAFF. The variable domain in full, completed from reference TRBV9 and TRBJ1-1, reads DSGVTQTPKHLITATGQRVTLRCSPRSGDLSVYWYQQSLDQGLQFLIQYYNGEERAKGNILERFSAQQFPDLHSELNLSSLELGDSALYFCASSVGGVNTEAFFGQGTRLTVV.

The rearrangement links TRBV7-9 to TRBJ2-7, with 9 bases identical to TRBD1. V was clipped by 7 bases and J by 3 bases; unmatched bases: 10. The length of the CDR3 is 15 residues. Germline V CDR1 and CDR2: SEHNR, FQNEAQ (reference sequence). The CDR3 spells CASTPISGQGYEQYF. CDR3 nucleotides: TGTGCCAGCACCCCTATCTCGGGACAGGGCTACGAGCAGTACTTC.

The chain recombines TRBV25-1 with TRBJ1-1; 8 nucleotides agree with TRBD1. Germline CDR1 and CDR2: MGHDK and SYGVNS. The ends lost 4 bases at V and 2 bases at J; junction bases unmatched: 9. The CDR3 spans 16 residues. Written as DNA, the CDR3 is TGTGCCAGCAGTGCGGCCGGGACAGGTCGAAACACTGAAGCTTTCTTT. Its translation: CASSAAGTGRNTEAFF.

This clone was observed a few times. V gene TRBV25-1 combines with J gene TRBJ1-2; D not resolved. Germline CDR1 and CDR2: MGHDK and SYGVNS. Trimming cost V 3 bases and J 8 bases, with 13 bases left between them. There are 13 residues in the CDR3. This chain's CDR3 is CASSDEDNGGYTF. The CDR3 region has the DNA TGTGCCAGCAGTGACGAAGACAACGGCGGCTACACCTTC.

The gene calls are TRBV11-2 and TRBJ2-7, with TRBD1 matching 7 bases. Germline CDR1 SGHAT, CDR2 FQNNGV. V was pared by 3 bases and J by 1 base, with 15 bases of the junction left unmatched. The CDR3 consists of 18 residues. The chain's CDR3 is CASSFEDRYPERSYEQYF. The CDR3 nucleotides read TGTGCCAGCAGCTTTGAGGACAGGTACCCTGAACGTTCCTACGAGCAGTACTTC.

This clone was observed once. The J gene is TRBJ1-2, the V gene TRBV30; no firm D call. Germline V gene data show CDR1 as GTSNPN and CDR2 as SVGIG (reference sequence). V was cut by 0 bases and J by 1 base, with 9 bases left in between. The CDR3 extends over 14 amino acids. CDR3 in DNA: TGTGCCTGGAGTGTACAGCCAAATAACTATGGCTACACCTTC. It is translated as CAWSVQPNNYGYTF.

In nucleotides, the CDR3 is TGTGCCAGCAAATCCCTTATGAACACTGAAGCTTTCTTT. This codes for CASKSLMNTEAFF. The chain carries TRBV6-5 and TRBJ1-1; D gene uncertain. Trimming cost V 7 bases and J 0 bases, with 9 bases left between them. The CDR3 covers 13 residues. Looked up from germline, CDR1 is MNHEY and CDR2 is SVGAGI.

This chain uses TRBV19 with TRBJ2-5; 8 nucleotides agree with TRBD2. CDR1 and CDR2 from the germline V gene are LNHDA and SQIVND (reference sequence). This CDR3 comprises 18 residues. V lost 7 bases to trimming and J lost 1 base; unmatched junction nucleotides: 17. The CDR3 here is CASTVTLEAGDPQETQYF. The CDR3 region has the DNA TGTGCCAGTACTGTCACGTTGGAAGCGGGGGACCCCCAAGAGACCCAGTACTTC.